The following is a TCR beta chain sequence with its context. There are 13 residues in the CDR3. Germline V gives CDR1 SGHRS, CDR2 YFSETQ. Trimming stripped 2 bases from V and 5 bases from J, with 10 bases between. This sample is drawn from a study of T cell changes during pregnancy in multiple sclerosis. Data came from immunoSEQ multiplex PCR; TCRdb stores just in-frame clones and leaves some out. Here the sample spans 65,000 to 85,000 clones, 85% to 95% being singletons. The rearrangement links TRBV5-1 to TRBJ2-5; possible D gene TRBD2, 5 bases. The sequences come from CD4+ T cells from peripheral blood mononuclear cells, collected before pregnancy. The receptor was derived from a female donor with multiple sclerosis, enrolled in a pregnancy study. In DNA, the CDR3 is TGCGCCAGCAGCTTAGAGGGTCGGGAGACCCAGTACTTC. Its translation: CASSLEGRETQYF.